Each of the 5 T cell receptor beta chains below was sequenced from the same sample in a study of T cell repertoires in cytomegalovirus infection. TCRdb reanalysed the reads using MiXCR and keeps one entry per CDR3 protein. The table has some 680,000 distinct CDR3 sequences, under 40% seen once. Sequenced input: PBMCs. The receptors originated from a human donor in good health (CMV status not recorded). Some clones in this sample may be carry-over from other donors' samples.

This clonotype was seen ten or more times. The rearrangement uses TRBV7-2 and TRBJ1-5; D ambiguous. The CDR3 contains 16 residues. Germline CDR1 SGHTA, CDR2 FQGNSA. The V gene lost 3 bases and the J gene lost 4 bases, with 16 bases spanning the gap. This CDR3 reads CASSLGQSIWNQPQHF. The CDR3 coding sequence is TGTGCCAGCAGCTTGGGCCAGTCTATTTGGAATCAGCCCCAGCATTTT.

The rearrangement links TRBV20-1 to TRBJ1-5; D unresolved. CDR3 size: 17 residues. Germline CDR1 DFQATT, CDR2 SNEGSKA (reference sequence). Trimming cost V 3 bases and J 0 bases, with 18 bases left between them. The CDR3: CSARPIGAVYSNQPQHF. CDR3 in DNA: TGCAGTGCTAGGCCGATCGGTGCCGTTTATAGCAATCAGCCCCAGCATTTT.

The V gene is TRBV7-3, the J gene TRBJ2-1; perhaps D is TRBD1 or TRBD2 (5 bases each). The J call is in doubt because the DNA end fits TRBJ2-5 better. Germline values: CDR1 SGHTA, CDR2 FQGTGA. There are 12 residues in the CDR3. The CDR3 region has the DNA TGTGCCAGCAGCTTGAACCGGGACACCCAGTACTTC. Protein product: CASSLNRDTQYF.

This clonotype was found many times. V and J are TRBV7-2 and TRBJ2-1; 9 bases map to TRBD1. Germline V lookup: CDR1 SGHTA, CDR2 FQGNSA. The J segment lost 9 bases and the V segment lost 1 base, leaving 10 bases of the junction unmatched. The CDR3 is made up of 16 amino acids. The CDR3 sequence: CASSLEAAGTGPEQFF. CDR3 DNA: TGTGCCAGCAGCTTAGAGGCCGCCGGGACAGGGCCTGAGCAGTTCTTC.

This clonotype was seen more than once but under ten times. The rearrangement uses TRBV7-6 and TRBJ2-1; 10 positions agree with TRBD2. Germline CDR1 is SGHVS and CDR2 is FNYEAQ. V trimming: 4 bases; J trimming: 7 bases; junction bases outside the gene matches: 4. The CDR3 contains 14 residues. The CDR3 nucleotides read TGTGCCAGCAGCTCCGGACTAGCGGTGAATGAGCAGTTCTTC. Protein: CASSSGLAVNEQFF.